The 27 T cell receptor beta chains presented below share a single source sample, sequenced in a study of glioma-infiltrating T cells. TCR alpha and beta CDR3 regions were amplified from RNA using iRepertoire nested multiplex PCR. MiXCR, run by TCRdb on the multiplex PCR reads, gives a single entry per CDR3 protein. The data hold over 90,000 distinct CDR3 sequences, with about 30% observed a single time. The sequenced sample was glioma tissue, nonneoplastic brain tissue, or PBMCs (not recorded which). Receptor source: a human donor with low-grade glioma or glioblastoma, undergoing nonglioma brain surgery, or in good health (not recorded which).

This clonotype was found many times. The rearrangement links TRBV20-1 to TRBJ1-4; no clear D. Deletions cut 3 bases from V and 2 bases from J, with 13 bases between. The length of the CDR3 is 15 residues. Germline assignment: CDR1 DFQATT and CDR2 SNEGSKA (reference sequence). CDR3 DNA: TGCAGTGCTAGGGCACCGTCAATGACTAATGAAAAACTGTTTTTT. Protein product: CSARAPSMTNEKLFF.

At least ten counts were recorded for this clonotype. The gene calls are TRBV4-3 and TRBJ2-3; D is possibly TRBD2 (7 bases). The germline V gene encodes CDR1 LGHNA and CDR2 YSLEER. Deletions cut 2 bases from V and 0 bases from J, with 12 bases between. This CDR3 contains 16 residues. CDR3 sequence (DNA): TGCGCCAGCAGCCAAAGGGGGGGCAGTAGCACAGATACGCAGTATTTT. Protein product: CASSQRGGSSTDTQYF.

This clonotype was seen a handful of times. This sequence joins TRBV11-3 and TRBJ2-3; D gene ambiguous. From germline, CDR1 is SGHNT and CDR2 YENEEA. Trimming pared 1 base from V and 6 bases from J, leaving 14 bases between. CDR3 length: 15 amino acids. Here the CDR3 DNA reads TGTGCCAGCAGCTTAGTCGGGCCCCCTGGGGATACGCAGTATTTT. The encoded protein is CASSLVGPPGDTQYF.

A few counts support this clonotype. V gene TRBV4-2 combines with J gene TRBJ2-7, with 8 positions matching TRBD1. V lost 6 bases to trimming and J lost 3 bases; unmatched junction nucleotides: 10. This CDR3 comprises 15 residues. Per germline, CDR1 LGHNA and CDR2 YNFKEQ. CDR3 residues: CASRNSDRGVYEQYF. In DNA form, the CDR3 reads TGTGCCAGCAGAAATTCCGACAGGGGAGTCTACGAGCAGTACTTC.

In its sample, this clonotype was seen many times. V usage is TRBV7-9 and J usage is TRBJ2-1, with TRBD1 as a possible D gene (7 bases). CDR1 SEHNR and CDR2 FQNEAQ come from the germline V gene (reference sequence). Trimming left V 7 bases short and J 10 bases short, with 23 bases between. This CDR3 comprises 15 residues. The chain's CDR3 is CASTTTGGGPREQFF. The CDR3 DNA sequence: TGTGCCAGCACCACCACCGGAGGGGGCCCTAGAGAGCAGTTCTTC.

CDR3 nucleotide sequence: TGCGCCAGCAGCTTGGGGCAGGGGGTCACTGAAGCTTTCTTT. This codes for CASSLGQGVTEAFF. The V call is TRBV5-1, the J call TRBJ1-1; 7 nucleotides agree with TRBD1. The length of the CDR3 is 14 residues. The V and J ends lost 0 bases and 4 bases, in that order; junction bases with no gene match: 3. Germline V gene sequence: CDR1 SGHRS, CDR2 YFSETQ.

The chain links TRBV5-5 to TRBJ1-1, with D perhaps TRBD1 (5 bases). The V end lost 2 bases, the J end lost 1 base, and 9 bases lay between the germline ends. Germline-derived CDR1 and CDR2 are SGHKS and YYEKEE (reference sequence). This CDR3 has 14 amino acids. CDR3 DNA: TGTGCCAGCAGCTTTTATGGGGGGAACACTGAAGCTTTCTTT. This encodes CASSFYGGNTEAFF.

About this clonotype: A read error may explain this, as a much larger clone is one base away. The chain carries TRBV27 and TRBJ1-6; 7 nucleotides line up with TRBD1. CDR3 size: 14 residues. The J segment lost 8 bases and the V segment lost 6 bases, leaving 7 bases of the junction unmatched. Per germline, CDR1 MNHEY and CDR2 SMNVEV (reference sequence). CDR3 residues: CASSHGQVDSPLHF. CDR3 bases: TGTGCCAGCAGCCACGGACAGGTGGATTCACCCCTCCACTTT.

This chain joins TRBV6-2 or TRBV6-3 and TRBJ2-7; 7 nucleotides agree with TRBD1. The CDR3 covers 15 residues. Germline-derived CDR1 and CDR2 are MNHEY and SVGEGT. V trimming: 5 bases; J trimming: 3 bases; junction bases outside the gene matches: 10. CDR3 sequence reads: CASSLTPGTDYEQYF. CDR3 DNA: TGTGCCAGCAGTCTAACCCCCGGGACAGACTACGAGCAGTACTTC.

The V gene is TRBV24-1, the J gene TRBJ2-3; 10 bases match TRBD1. The CDR3 length is 16 residues. Germline CDR1 and CDR2: KGHDR and SFDVKD. V was pared by 3 bases and J by 5 bases, with 7 bases of the junction left unmatched. The CDR3 bases are TGTGCCACCAGTGATCCCAGGACAGGGGGGATAGATACGCAGTATTTT. Its protein is CATSDPRTGGIDTQYF.

This clonotype was detected many times. The chain recombines TRBV28 with TRBJ1-5; D unclear. There are 15 residues in the CDR3. Germline assignment: CDR1 MDHEN and CDR2 SYDVKM. V lost 2 bases and J 1 base, leaving 9 bases between the germline ends. The CDR3 reads CASSLISLSNQPQHF. CDR3 coding DNA: TGTGCCAGCAGTTTAATTTCATTGAGCAATCAGCCCCAGCATTTT.

Notes on this clonotype: A read error is possible here, since a much larger clone lies one base away. V and J are TRBV20-1 and TRBJ2-7; D gene uncertain. The CDR3 covers 14 residues. The germline CDR1 and CDR2 sequences are DFQATT and SNEGSKA (reference sequence). V was cut by 3 bases and J by 2 bases, with 14 bases left in between. The CDR3 spells CSASLRRWPYEQYF. Here the CDR3 DNA reads TGCAGTGCTAGTTTACGCAGGTGGCCCTACGAGCAGTACTTC.

This clonotype was observed many times. The rearrangement joins TRBV20-1 to TRBJ2-3; 13 bases align to TRBD2. The J segment lost 3 bases and the V segment lost 6 bases, leaving 12 bases of the junction unmatched. The CDR3 extends over 17 amino acids. The germline V gene has CDR1 DFQATT and CDR2 SNEGSKA (reference sequence). The CDR3 region is CSATLAGGVDWTDTQYF. The DNA for the CDR3 is TGCAGTGCCACACTAGCGGGGGGGGTAGACTGGACAGATACGCAGTATTTT.

This clonotype was found many times. The gene calls are TRBV27 and TRBJ1-6; no reliable D call. The V end lost 7 bases, the J end lost 0 bases, and 10 bases lay between the germline ends. The CDR3 extends over 15 amino acids. Germline V gene lookup returns CDR1 MNHEY and CDR2 SMNVEV (reference sequence). The DNA of the CDR3 is TGTGCCAGCACAGGCGTCTCCTCCTATAATTCACCCCTCCACTTT. It is translated as CASTGVSSYNSPLHF.

This rearrangement joins TRBV9 to TRBJ1-1; D is perhaps TRBD1 (6 bases). CDR1 is SGDLS, CDR2 YYNGEE, per germline. V was clipped by 4 bases and J by 2 bases, with 12 bases between them. This CDR3 has 14 amino acids. Written as DNA, the CDR3 is TGTGCCAGCAGCAGAGGACAGCACAACACTGAAGCTTTCTTT. Protein: CASSRGQHNTEAFF.

This clonotype was recorded at least ten times. The V and J genes are TRBV3-1 and TRBJ2-3; perhaps D is TRBD1 or TRBD2 (5 bases each). In germline, CDR1 is LGHDT, CDR2 YNNKEL (reference sequence). The V end lost 2 bases, the J end lost 3 bases, and 12 bases lay between the germline ends. The CDR3 is made up of 15 amino acids. In DNA, the CDR3 is TGTGCCAGCAGCCAACGTAGGGGCGGGACAGATACGCAGTATTTT. Its protein product is CASSQRRGGTDTQYF.

The table lists this clonotype with many counts. J is TRBJ1-1 and V is TRBV6-1; tentative D call: TRBD1 (5 bases). Trimming took 3 bases from V and 2 from J, leaving 10 bases between them. The CDR3 runs 14 residues. In germline, CDR1 is MNHNS, CDR2 SASEGT. DNA for the CDR3: TGTGCCAGCAGTGACACAAGGGGAAACACTGAAGCTTTCTTT. Translation gives CASSDTRGNTEAFF.

This clonotype was recorded many times. The chain joins TRBV20-1 to TRBJ1-2, with D hard to call. V was trimmed by 6 bases and J by 2 bases, leaving 7 bases between them. Germline V gene sequence: CDR1 DFQATT, CDR2 SNEGSKA (reference sequence). This CDR3 is built from 11 residues. The CDR3 DNA is TGCAGTGCGGTGGGGAACTATGGCTACACCTTC. This gives the protein CSAVGNYGYTF.

To note about this clonotype: A much larger clone lies a single base off, so this may be a read error. This sequence joins TRBV28 and TRBJ2-7; TRBD2 is a possible D gene (5 bases). The CDR3 has 15 amino acids. V lost 6 bases to trimming and J lost 3 bases, with 18 bases between them. From germline, CDR1 is MDHEN and CDR2 SYDVKM. CDR3 sequence reads: CASSLGGKAFYEQYF. Here the CDR3 DNA reads TGTGCCAGCAGCTTAGGAGGCAAAGCTTTCTACGAGCAGTACTTC.

This clonotype was found a few times. This rearrangement joins TRBV5-4 to TRBJ2-7; D is unresolved. V was pared by 4 bases and J by 0 bases, with 8 bases between. In germline, CDR1 is SGHNT, CDR2 YYREEE (reference sequence). This CDR3 region has 13 residues. DNA for the CDR3: TGTGCCAGCAGCCCGACCAGCTCCTACGAGCAGTACTTC. This sequence encodes CASSPTSSYEQYF.

This clonotype came up many times. The chain links TRBV20-1 to TRBJ1-1; weak D call: TRBD1 (5 bases). CDR1 and CDR2 from the germline V gene are DFQATT and SNEGSKA (reference sequence). V lost 7 bases and J lost 6, with 15 bases in between. The CDR3 runs 12 residues. CDR3 in amino acids: CSGRDSGSEAFF. Written as DNA, the CDR3 is TGCAGTGGTCGGGACTCGGGGTCTGAAGCTTTCTTT.

This clonotype has only one observation. One end of the junction is discordant with germline, which a read error may explain. V is TRBV27 and J is TRBJ2-7, with a tentative D call TRBD2 (7 bases). The CDR3 contains 13 residues. The V gene's germline CDR1 is MNHEY and CDR2 SMNVEV (reference sequence). CDR3 bases: TGTGCCATCAGTGTTGGGGGGGCCTACGAGCAGCACTTC. Translation gives CAISVGGAYEQHF.

This clonotype came up many times. The chain has TRBV7-2 and TRBJ2-5, with 11 bases fitting TRBD1. The CDR3 is 15 amino acids. V trimming: 2 bases; J trimming: 4 bases; junction bases outside the gene matches: 3. The germline V gene has CDR1 SGHTA and CDR2 FQGNSA. In nucleotides, the CDR3 is TGTGCCAGCAGCTTATGGACAGGGGGCACAGAGACCCAGTACTTC. The encoded protein is CASSLWTGGTETQYF.

This clonotype was detected a few times. V usage is TRBV29-1 and J usage is TRBJ1-3; 9 nucleotides line up with TRBD1. The V segment lost 5 bases and the J segment 8 bases; nucleotides outside the gene matches: 4. The CDR3 has 12 residues. Germline CDR1 is SQVTM and CDR2 is ANQGSEA. CDR3 sequence (DNA): TGCAGCGTTCGGACAGGGGAGGACACCATATATTTT. It encodes CSVRTGEDTIYF. The full variable domain, rest sourced from reference TRBV29-1 and TRBJ1-3, is SAVISQKPSRDICQRGTSLTIQCQVDSQVTMMFWYRQQPGQSLTLIATANQGSEATYESGFVIDKFPISRPNLTFSTLTVSNMSPEDSSIYLCSVRTGEDTIYFGEGSWLTVV.

The sample holds a few counts of this clonotype. This chain connects TRBV6-1 to TRBJ2-2; the D gene is possibly TRBD1 (7 bases). Germline CDR1 reads MNHNS; CDR2 reads SASEGT. Trimming cost V 8 bases and J 3 bases, with 19 bases left between them. The CDR3 totals 16 residues. The chain's CDR3 is CASCLGGTDYTGELFF. The CDR3 nucleotides read TGTGCCAGCTGTCTTGGAGGGACAGACTACACCGGGGAGCTGTTTTTT.

The sample holds many counts of this clonotype. This chain connects TRBV5-1 to TRBJ2-3, with D possibly being TRBD1 or TRBD2 (5 bases each). Germline CDR1 SGHRS, CDR2 YFSETQ. Trimming removed 3 bases from V and 2 bases from J, with 7 bases in between. This CDR3 spans 13 amino acids. The CDR3 reads CASSSGTTDTQYF. CDR3 coding DNA: TGCGCCAGCAGCTCCGGGACCACAGATACGCAGTATTTT.

For this clonotype: A junction end diverges from the germline sequence, so it may reflect a read error. This chain joins TRBV7-9 and TRBJ1-2; no firm D call. This CDR3 comprises 13 residues. Germline CDR1 SEHNR, CDR2 FQNEAQ (reference sequence). The CDR3 is CASSLVSNCGYTF. In DNA, the CDR3 is TGTGCCAGCAGCCTAGTCTCTAACTGTGGCTACACCTTC.